Below are 20 T cell receptor beta chains sequenced from a single sample in a study of CD8 T cells in Susac syndrome. With random hexamers, reverse transcription was performed on about 0.45 to 1 ug of RNA. TCRdb itself ran the immunoSEQ multiplex PCR reads through MiXCR, one entry per CDR3 protein. This sample has under 95,000 distinct CDR3 sequences, with roughly 94% found just once. The sequencing input was CD4+ T cells from PBMCs. These receptors were obtained from a human donor with Susac syndrome.

V gene TRBV29-1 combines with J gene TRBJ1-3; D ambiguous. Trimming removed 2 bases from V and 4 bases from J, with 9 bases in between. CDR1 is SQVTM and CDR2 is ANQGSEA in the germline V gene. The CDR3 spans 13 residues. The CDR3 DNA is TGCAGCGTTGAACACAAAACCGGAAACACCATATATTTT. It specifies CSVEHKTGNTIYF.

This sequence joins TRBV3-1 and TRBJ2-7; D is ambiguous. In germline, CDR1 is LGHDT, CDR2 YNNKEL (reference sequence). The V and J ends lost 1 base and 3 bases respectively, with 7 bases between them. The CDR3 runs 13 residues. CDR3 bases: TGTGCCAGCAGCCAAGTGGGCGGCTACGAGCAGTACTTC. Residues: CASSQVGGYEQYF.

The V call is TRBV4-1, the J call TRBJ2-7; possibly TRBD1 or TRBD2 for D (5 bases each). The germline CDR1 and CDR2 sequences are MGHRA and YSYEKL. Trimming pared 8 bases from V and 0 bases from J, leaving 14 bases between. The CDR3 extends over 14 amino acids. CDR3 in amino acids: CASGTPGISYEQYF. The CDR3 bases are TGCGCCAGCGGGACCCCCGGGATCTCCTACGAGCAGTACTTC.

The rearrangement links TRBV14 to TRBJ2-5, with D possibly matching TRBD2 (6 bases). The germline V and J ends were trimmed by 4 bases and 1 base, with 10 bases remaining between them. The CDR3 has 14 residues. Germline V CDR1 and CDR2: SGHDN, FVKESK. The CDR3 DNA follows: TGTGCCAGCAGCCGCCGGGACTTCCAAGAGACCCAGTACTTC. Residues: CASSRRDFQETQYF.

The rearrangement uses TRBV5-1 and TRBJ2-7; TRBD2 matches at 8 bases. V trimming: 3 bases; J trimming: 2 bases; junction bases outside the gene matches: 7. Germline-derived CDR1 and CDR2 are SGHRS and YFSETQ. The CDR3 is made up of 15 amino acids. The CDR3 reads CASSSTRGGTYEQYF. The CDR3 region has the DNA TGCGCCAGCAGCTCCACCCGCGGGGGGACCTACGAGCAGTACTTC.

The gene calls are TRBV7-6 and TRBJ2-7; TRBD1 might be the D (6 bases). V was pared by 2 bases and J by 2 bases, with 13 bases between. Per the germline V gene, CDR1 is SGHVS and CDR2 is FNYEAQ. The CDR3 has 15 residues. As DNA, the CDR3 is TGTGCCAGCAGCTTACGGACAGAATCGACCTACGAGCAGTACTTC. Translating gives CASSLRTESTYEQYF.

The J gene is TRBJ1-2, the V gene TRBV20-1; the match to TRBD1 covers 7 bases. With V trimmed by 8 bases and J by 6 bases, 12 bases remained unmatched. CDR1 DFQATT and CDR2 SNEGSKA come from the germline V gene (reference sequence). This CDR3 region has 13 residues. The CDR3 sequence is CSLFGAGGDGYTF. CDR3 coding DNA: TGCAGTCTATTCGGGGCAGGGGGAGATGGCTACACCTTC.

The chain couples TRBV29-1 to TRBJ2-5; TRBD2 matches at 11 bases. The CDR3 has 18 amino acids. The germline V gene encodes CDR1 SQVTM and CDR2 ANQGSEA. J lost 1 base, V lost 4 bases, and 14 bases had no gene match. As DNA, the CDR3 is TGCAGCGTTGTAGTCGCTAGCGGGGGGCAGGGGCCCCAAGAGACCCAGTACTTC. The encoded protein is CSVVVASGGQGPQETQYF.

The V call is TRBV18, the J call TRBJ2-3, with unresolved D. Germline V lookup: CDR1 KGHSH, CDR2 LQKENI. CDR3 length: 11 amino acids. The V end was cut by 2 bases, the J end by 4 bases, with 1 base between. In DNA, the CDR3 is TGTGCCAGCTCACCAGCAGATACGCAGTATTTT. It specifies CASSPADTQYF.

This clonotype was seen a single time. The V call is TRBV30, the J call TRBJ1-1; D unclear. Germline values: CDR1 GTSNPN, CDR2 SVGIG (reference sequence). This CDR3 has 13 amino acids. V lost 0 bases to trimming and J lost 5 bases, with 10 bases between them. The CDR3 region has the DNA TGTGCCTGGAGTGTAAAGTTGGAGACTGAAGCTTTCTTT. It codes for CAWSVKLETEAFF.

The J gene is TRBJ2-5, the V gene TRBV1; the table assigns TRBD2, which was not confirmed against the DNA. TRBV1 is shown as a pseudogene. The CDR3 has 15 amino acids. The CDR3 DNA reads TGCACCAGCAGCCAAGTGAGAGGGTGCTATAAGACCCAGTACTTC. Its protein product is CTSSQVRGCYKTQYF.

The rearrangement links TRBV12-3 or TRBV12-4 to TRBJ2-7; 11 bases agree with TRBD2. V trimming: 6 bases; J trimming: 12 bases; junction bases outside the gene matches: 7. There are 12 residues in the CDR3. CDR3 sequence reads: CASSFLAGGLYF. The DNA for the CDR3 is TGTGCCAGCAGCTTCCTAGCGGGGGGCCTGTACTTC.

The gene calls are TRBV5-1 and TRBJ1-2, with a tentative D call TRBD1 (6 bases). The CDR3 runs to 17 residues. CDR1 SGHRS and CDR2 YFSETQ come from the germline V gene. The V end was cut by 0 bases, the J end by 0 bases, with 15 bases between. The CDR3 region has the DNA TGCGCCAGCAGCTTGGCAACACCGGGACAAACTAACTATGGCTACACCTTC. It encodes CASSLATPGQTNYGYTF.

This rearrangement joins TRBV6-5 to TRBJ1-2; no clear D. Germline CDR1 MNHEY, CDR2 SVGAGI. Trimming removed 0 bases at V and 1 base at J, with 9 bases between. The CDR3 has 15 residues. This CDR3 is CASSYSGDFNYGYTF. In DNA, the CDR3 is TGTGCCAGCAGTTACTCTGGGGATTTTAACTATGGCTACACCTTC.

This chain uses TRBV30 with TRBJ1-3; D call uncertain. The CDR3 is 10 amino acids. The V end lost 5 bases, the J end lost 8 bases, and 7 bases lay between the germline ends. Per the germline V gene, CDR1 is GTSNPN and CDR2 is SVGIG (reference sequence). The DNA for the CDR3 is TGTGCCTGGCAGGAGTACACCATATATTTT. Translation gives CAWQEYTIYF.

The CDR3 sequence is CASSYSVGGYTF. DNA of the CDR3: TGTGCCAGCAGTTACTCGGTTGGTGGCTACACCTTC. The gene calls are TRBV6-5 and TRBJ1-2; D gene uncertain. The V and J ends lost 0 bases and 7 bases respectively, with 6 bases between them. There are 12 residues in the CDR3. Germline V CDR1 and CDR2: MNHEY, SVGAGI.

The chain links TRBV6-5 to TRBJ1-6; D gene ambiguous. CDR1 MNHEY and CDR2 SVGAGI come from the germline V gene. Trimming left V 4 bases short and J 10 bases short, with 11 bases between. The CDR3 consists of 13 residues. CDR3 region: CASSFSWESPLHF. CDR3 nucleotide sequence: TGTGCCAGCAGTTTCTCTTGGGAGTCACCCCTCCACTTT.

This clonotype came up once. The chain has TRBV5-1 and TRBJ1-4, with TRBD1 as a possible D gene (5 bases). This CDR3 is built from 14 residues. V was clipped by 0 bases and J by 7 bases, with 10 bases between them. Germline V gives CDR1 SGHRS, CDR2 YFSETQ. The CDR3 coding sequence is TGCGCCAGCAGCTTGGAGGGGCGCGGTGAAAAACTGTTTTTT. It is translated as CASSLEGRGEKLFF.

The V call is TRBV9, the J call TRBJ2-7; tentatively, D is TRBD1 (6 bases). The ends were cut back, 0 bases at V and 2 bases at J, with 12 bases in the middle. From germline, CDR1 is SGDLS and CDR2 YYNGEE. The CDR3 is made up of 15 amino acids. The CDR3 protein is CASSVAVDSTYEQYF. The CDR3, as DNA: TGTGCCAGCAGCGTAGCTGTGGACAGCACCTACGAGCAGTACTTC.

This clonotype was seen more than once but under ten times. This chain uses TRBV20-1 with TRBJ2-7; 7 bases line up with TRBD2. The CDR3 has 14 residues. Germline-derived CDR1 and CDR2 are DFQATT and SNEGSKA (reference sequence). V gave up 1 base and J gave up 2 bases; unmatched junction bases: 5. The CDR3 nucleotides are TGCAGTGCTAGAGTTGGCGGGGGTGCCTACGAGCAGTACTTC. Its translation is CSARVGGGAYEQYF.